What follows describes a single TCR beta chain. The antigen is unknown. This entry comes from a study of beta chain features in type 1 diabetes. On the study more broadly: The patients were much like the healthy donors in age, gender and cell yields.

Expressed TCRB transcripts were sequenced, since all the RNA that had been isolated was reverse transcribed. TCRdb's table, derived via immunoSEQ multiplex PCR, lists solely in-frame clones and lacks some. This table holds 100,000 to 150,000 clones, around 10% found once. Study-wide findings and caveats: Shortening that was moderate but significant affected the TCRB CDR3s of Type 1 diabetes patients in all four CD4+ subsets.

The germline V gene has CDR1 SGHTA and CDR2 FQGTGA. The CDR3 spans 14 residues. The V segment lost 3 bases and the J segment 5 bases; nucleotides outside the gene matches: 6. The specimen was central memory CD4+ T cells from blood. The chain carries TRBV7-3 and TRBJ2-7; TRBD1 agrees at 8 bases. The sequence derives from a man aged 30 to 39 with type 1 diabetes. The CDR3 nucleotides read TGTGCCAGCAGCTTCGACAGGGGTTACCACGAGCAGTACTTC. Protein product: CASSFDRGYHEQYF.